This TCR beta chain was recorded in a study of regulatory T cells in long-lasting Graves disease. The study, taken as a whole, reports: Persistent disease showed a preference for TRBV28, TRBJ1-2 and TRBJ2-5.

The CDR3 loop spans 14 amino acids. Per germline, CDR1 MNHNS and CDR2 SASEGT. V lost 1 base, J lost 11 bases, and 15 bases lay in between. In building TCR beta libraries, iRepertoire HTBI primers were used together with Arm-PCR of CDR3 regions. Per the original data handling: Identified segments across samples numbered roughly 60 TRBV and roughly 15 TRBJ. From the multiplex PCR reads, TCRdb called clonotypes with MiXCR, one entry per CDR3 protein. TCRdb, not the original authors, processed these V and J calls. The data contain 400,000 to 500,000 distinct CDR3 sequences, 21% of them singletons. Sample time point: persistent/refractory GD, antithyroid drugs over 5 years with positive TRAb. Construction of the TCR library relied on RNA isolated from PBMCs. Details on this clonotype: Its specificity is unknown.

The TCR sequence derives from a female donor with Graves disease. The sample here was peripheral blood mononuclear cells (PBMCs), taken when the disease was refractory, from a patient treated with antithyroid drugs. The V call is TRBV6-1, the J call TRBJ1-5; D gene ambiguous. The DNA for the CDR3 is TGTGCCAGCAGTGAAGGGGGTCCGGAAGGGTCCCAGCATTTT. Amino acids: CASSEGGPEGSQHF.